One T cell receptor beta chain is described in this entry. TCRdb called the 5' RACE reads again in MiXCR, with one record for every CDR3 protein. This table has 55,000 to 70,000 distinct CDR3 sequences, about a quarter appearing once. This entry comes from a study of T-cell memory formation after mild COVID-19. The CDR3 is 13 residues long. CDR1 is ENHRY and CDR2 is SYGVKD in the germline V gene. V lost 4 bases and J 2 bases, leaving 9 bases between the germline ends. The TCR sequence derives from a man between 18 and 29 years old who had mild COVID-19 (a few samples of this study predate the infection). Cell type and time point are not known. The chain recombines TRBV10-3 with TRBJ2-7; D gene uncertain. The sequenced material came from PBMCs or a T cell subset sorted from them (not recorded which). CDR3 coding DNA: TGTGCCATCAGTGGGCCAGAAACCTACGAGCAGTACTTC. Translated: CAISGPETYEQYF.